Listed below are T cell receptor beta chains from one sample, sequenced in a study of cytomegalovirus exposure and HLA in healthy donors. The assay was immunoSEQ multiplex PCR, and TCRdb's table has in-frame clones only and misses some. This listing includes some 76,000 clones. Material: PBMCs. The receptors shown here come from a boy aged 5-17 years in good health and CMV-seronegative. CDR3s include the opening cysteine and the closing phenylalanine or tryptophan. A D gene is named only where the DNA matches it firmly.

j_gene: TRBJ1-3; v_gene: TRBV9; d_gene: TRBD1; CDR3nt: TGTGCCAGCAGCGAACAGGGACAGGGGAGTGGAAACACCATATATTTT; CDR3aa: CASSEQGQGSGNTIYF
j_gene: TRBJ1-2; v_gene: TRBV18; d_gene: NA; CDR3nt: TGTGCCAGCTCACCTAACCTGAGCGAGGGTGGCTACACCTTC; CDR3aa: CASSPNLSEGGYTF
j_gene: TRBJ2-7; v_gene: TRBV7-2; d_gene: NA; CDR3nt: TGTGCCAGCAGCTTACACCCGCAGACCTACGAGCAGTACTTC; CDR3aa: CASSLHPQTYEQYF
j_gene: TRBJ2-1; v_gene: TRBV5-1; d_gene: NA; CDR3nt: TGCGCCAGCACCCAAGGCGGGGCGACGGATGAGCAGTTCTTC; CDR3aa: CASTQGGATDEQFF
j_gene: TRBJ2-5; v_gene: TRBV18; d_gene: NA; CDR3nt: TGTGCCAGCTCACCACAGATGGGAGGGGGGACGGAGACCCAGTACTTC; CDR3aa: CASSPQMGGGTETQYF
j_gene: TRBJ1-5; v_gene: TRBV6-5; d_gene: NA; CDR3nt: TGTGCCAGCAGTTACTCAGGGGGGGCCGATCAGCCCCAGCATTTT; CDR3aa: CASSYSGGADQPQHF
j_gene: TRBJ2-7; v_gene: TRBV4-2; d_gene: NA; CDR3nt: TGTGCCAGCAGCCAAGATCTTAGTTACGAGCAGTACTTC; CDR3aa: CASSQDLSYEQYF
j_gene: TRBJ1-1; v_gene: TRBV6-4; d_gene: TRBD1; CDR3nt: TGTGCCAGCAGTCCCGGGACAGGGGGCACTGAAGCTTTCTTT; CDR3aa: CASSPGTGGTEAFF
j_gene: TRBJ2-7; v_gene: TRBV30; d_gene: TRBD2; CDR3nt: TGTGCCTGGAGTGTAAGCGGGACCAACGAGCAGTACTTC; CDR3aa: CAWSVSGTNEQYF
j_gene: TRBJ1-1; v_gene: TRBV25-1; d_gene: NA; CDR3nt: TGTGCCAGCAGAGACCATGGACACATGAACACTGAAGCTTTCTTT; CDR3aa: CASRDHGHMNTEAFF
j_gene: TRBJ1-2; v_gene: TRBV4-2; d_gene: NA; CDR3nt: TGTGCCAGCAGCCCCCCAGGGCAACTCTATGGCTACACCTTC; CDR3aa: CASSPPGQLYGYTF
j_gene: TRBJ2-3; v_gene: TRBV7-9; d_gene: NA; CDR3nt: TGTGCCAGCAGCCACCTCTCGGCAGATACGCAGTATTTT; CDR3aa: CASSHLSADTQYF
j_gene: TRBJ2-2; v_gene: TRBV5-1; d_gene: TRBD1; CDR3nt: TGCGCCAGCAGCTTGACAGGGGGCGAAGGCGGGGAGCTGTTTTTT; CDR3aa: CASSLTGGEGGELFF
j_gene: TRBJ2-5; v_gene: TRBV5-5; d_gene: NA; CDR3nt: TGTGCCAGCAGCTTGTCTAGTCAAGAGACCCAGTACTTC; CDR3aa: CASSLSSQETQYF
j_gene: TRBJ1-1; v_gene: TRBV29-1; d_gene: TRBD1; CDR3nt: TGCAGCGGAAGGGACAGCTACACTGAAGCTTTCTTT; CDR3aa: CSGRDSYTEAFF
j_gene: TRBJ2-5; v_gene: TRBV19; d_gene: TRBD2; CDR3nt: TGTGCCAGCCGAGCCGGGACTAGATGGAGAGAGACCCAGTACTTC; CDR3aa: CASRAGTRWRETQYF
j_gene: TRBJ1-5; v_gene: TRBV4-3; d_gene: NA; CDR3nt: TGCGCCAGCAGCCTCTACCAGGGCAATCAGCCCCAGCATTTT; CDR3aa: CASSLYQGNQPQHF
j_gene: TRBJ2-7; v_gene: TRBV30; d_gene: TRBD2; CDR3nt: TGTGCCTGGAGTTTCGGAGCGGGAGGAGAAGAGCAGTACTTC; CDR3aa: CAWSFGAGGEEQYF
j_gene: TRBJ2-1; v_gene: TRBV9; d_gene: NA; CDR3nt: TGTGCCAGCAGCAAGGAGGGCAGGCCCATGGATGAGCAGTTCTTC; CDR3aa: CASSKEGRPMDEQFF
j_gene: TRBJ1-2; v_gene: TRBV19; d_gene: TRBD1; CDR3nt: TGTGCCAGTAGTGAGACAGGGGACGGCTACACCTTC; CDR3aa: CASSETGDGYTF
j_gene: TRBJ1-1; v_gene: TRBV6-5; d_gene: NA; CDR3nt: TGTGCCAGCACTCTGGGGGGGAACACTGAAGCTTTCTTT; CDR3aa: CASTLGGNTEAFF
j_gene: TRBJ2-5; v_gene: TRBV11-2; d_gene: NA; CDR3nt: TGTGCCAGCAGCCAGGGATTTGTAGAGACCCAGTACTTC; CDR3aa: CASSQGFVETQYF
j_gene: TRBJ2-7; v_gene: TRBV19; d_gene: TRBD2; CDR3nt: TGTGCCAGCCGAAGGTCCGGGACTAGCGGGAGTGGGGCCTACGAGCAGTACTTC; CDR3aa: CASRRSGTSGSGAYEQYF
j_gene: TRBJ1-5; v_gene: TRBV30; d_gene: TRBD1; CDR3nt: TGTGCCTGGAGTGCAGGGGGAGGTCAGCCCCAGCATTTT; CDR3aa: CAWSAGGGQPQHF
j_gene: TRBJ1-2; v_gene: TRBV6-6; d_gene: NA; CDR3nt: TGTGCCAGCAGTTACGGGCAGGTTAATGGCTACACCTTC; CDR3aa: CASSYGQVNGYTF
j_gene: TRBJ2-1; v_gene: TRBV5-1; d_gene: NA; CDR3nt: TGCGCCAGCAGCTTACAGTTGTCGGACAATGAGCAGTTCTTC; CDR3aa: CASSLQLSDNEQFF
j_gene: TRBJ1-1; v_gene: TRBV7-3; d_gene: NA; CDR3nt: TGTGCCAGCAGCTTAGCGTCGTACACTGAAGCTTTCTTT; CDR3aa: CASSLASYTEAFF
j_gene: TRBJ1-2; v_gene: TRBV18; d_gene: NA; CDR3nt: TGTGCCAGCTCACCAGGGCCAGAAATGGGCTACACCTTC; CDR3aa: CASSPGPEMGYTF
j_gene: TRBJ1-5; v_gene: TRBV30; d_gene: NA; CDR3nt: TGTGCCTGGAGTAACCTAACGAATCAGCCCCAGCATTTT; CDR3aa: CAWSNLTNQPQHF
j_gene: TRBJ1-2; v_gene: TRBV6-5; d_gene: NA; CDR3nt: TGTGCCAGCAGTTCCGACAGGAAATACTATGGCTACACCTTC; CDR3aa: CASSSDRKYYGYTF
j_gene: TRBJ1-2; v_gene: TRBV7-9; d_gene: NA; CDR3nt: TGTGCCAGCAGCTTAGAAGGGGGTTGGGGCTACACCTTC; CDR3aa: CASSLEGGWGYTF
j_gene: TRBJ1-5; v_gene: TRBV5-3; d_gene: NA; CDR3nt: TGTGCCAGAAGCTTCTTGCCCAGGTTCAGCAATCAGCCCCAGCATTTT; CDR3aa: CARSFLPRFSNQPQHF
j_gene: TRBJ2-2; v_gene: TRBV9; d_gene: NA; CDR3nt: TGTGCCAGCAGCGTATCGCCGGGCACCGGGGAGCTGTTTTTT; CDR3aa: CASSVSPGTGELFF
j_gene: TRBJ1-2; v_gene: TRBV28; d_gene: NA; CDR3nt: TGTGCCAGCAGTTTATTCCCGGGGTTTGGCTACACCTTC; CDR3aa: CASSLFPGFGYTF
j_gene: TRBJ2-5; v_gene: TRBV15; d_gene: NA; CDR3nt: TGTGCCACCAGCAGAGACTACGGGGGAGAGCAGTACTTC; CDR3aa: CATSRDYGGEQYF
j_gene: TRBJ2-1; v_gene: TRBV5-1; d_gene: TRBD2; CDR3nt: TGCGCCAGCAGCGGGGGACTAGCGGGAAATTATGAGCAGTTCTTC; CDR3aa: CASSGGLAGNYEQFF
j_gene: TRBJ1-1; v_gene: TRBV4-1; d_gene: NA; CDR3nt: TGCGCCAGCAGCCAAGAGCGGGCAGTGAACACTGAAGCTTTCTTT; CDR3aa: CASSQERAVNTEAFF
j_gene: TRBJ1-2; v_gene: TRBV2; d_gene: NA; CDR3nt: TGTGCCAGCTTGACAGCGTATGGCTACACCTTC; CDR3aa: CASLTAYGYTF
j_gene: TRBJ1-1; v_gene: TRBV7-9; d_gene: NA; CDR3nt: TGTGCCAGCAGCTTAGTACGTTTACGGGAGCCTGAAGCTTTCTTT; CDR3aa: CASSLVRLREPEAFF
j_gene: TRBJ2-1; v_gene: TRBV29-1; d_gene: TRBD2; CDR3nt: TGCAGCGTTGTAGGGGGACTAGTCTTCAATGAGCAGTTCTTC; CDR3aa: CSVVGGLVFNEQFF
j_gene: TRBJ2-7; v_gene: TRBV5-1; d_gene: NA; CDR3nt: TGCGCCAGCAGCTCCTCCGGAGACTCCTACGAGCAGTACTTC; CDR3aa: CASSSSGDSYEQYF
j_gene: TRBJ1-1; v_gene: TRBV30; d_gene: NA; CDR3nt: TGTGCCTGGAGTATGGCCGGGGGCACTGAAGCTTTCTTT; CDR3aa: CAWSMAGGTEAFF
j_gene: TRBJ1-2; v_gene: TRBV9; d_gene: TRBD1; CDR3nt: TGTGCCAGCAGCGTAGAGGGACAGCTTGGGTTGTATGGCTACACCTTC; CDR3aa: CASSVEGQLGLYGYTF
j_gene: TRBJ2-2; v_gene: TRBV7-7; d_gene: NA; CDR3nt: TGTGCCAGCAGCTTATCCGGTGGCGGGGAGCTGTTTTTT; CDR3aa: CASSLSGGGELFF
j_gene: TRBJ1-2; v_gene: TRBV7-2; d_gene: NA; CDR3nt: TGTGCCAGCACCTCAAGTACAGGCCACTATGGCTACACCTTC; CDR3aa: CASTSSTGHYGYTF
j_gene: TRBJ2-6; v_gene: TRBV27; d_gene: NA; CDR3nt: TGTGCCAGCAGGACCAACGGCAGGGTGCCCGGGGCCAACGTCCTGACTTTC; CDR3aa: CASRTNGRVPGANVLTF
j_gene: TRBJ2-1; v_gene: TRBV19; d_gene: NA; CDR3nt: TGTGCCAGTAGTATTGGGGCGGGGACTTACAATGAGCAGTTCTTC; CDR3aa: CASSIGAGTYNEQFF
j_gene: TRBJ2-7; v_gene: TRBV6-4; d_gene: TRBD1; CDR3nt: TGTGCCAGCATTCGGACAGGGGGAAACGAGCAGTACTTC; CDR3aa: CASIRTGGNEQYF
j_gene: TRBJ2-1; v_gene: TRBV27; d_gene: TRBD2; CDR3nt: TGTGCCAGCAGTCCCCCAGCGGGGGGATACAATGAGCAGTTCTTC; CDR3aa: CASSPPAGGYNEQFF
j_gene: TRBJ1-4; v_gene: TRBV20-1; d_gene: NA; CDR3nt: TGCAGTGCTAGAGTGAGTGAAAAACTGTTTTTT; CDR3aa: CSARVSEKLFF
j_gene: TRBJ1-1; v_gene: TRBV5-8; d_gene: NA; CDR3nt: TGTGCCAGCAGCTTTGGCCAATCTGAAGCTTTCTTT; CDR3aa: CASSFGQSEAFF
j_gene: TRBJ1-1; v_gene: TRBV5-1; d_gene: NA; CDR3nt: TGCGCCAGCAGCTTTCCGGGTATAAACACTGAAGCTTTCTTT; CDR3aa: CASSFPGINTEAFF
j_gene: TRBJ1-2; v_gene: TRBV6-1; d_gene: NA; CDR3nt: TGTGCCAGCAGCTGGGACACTGGCTATGGCTACACCTTC; CDR3aa: CASSWDTGYGYTF
j_gene: TRBJ2-5; v_gene: TRBV11-2; d_gene: TRBD2; CDR3nt: TGTGCCAGCAGCTTAGATGTACTAGCGGGAGTAGGAGGAGAGACCCAGTACTTC; CDR3aa: CASSLDVLAGVGGETQYF
j_gene: TRBJ2-5; v_gene: TRBV9; d_gene: NA; CDR3nt: TGTGCCAGCAGCCGGGGTGGGTACCAAGAGACCCAGTACTTC; CDR3aa: CASSRGGYQETQYF